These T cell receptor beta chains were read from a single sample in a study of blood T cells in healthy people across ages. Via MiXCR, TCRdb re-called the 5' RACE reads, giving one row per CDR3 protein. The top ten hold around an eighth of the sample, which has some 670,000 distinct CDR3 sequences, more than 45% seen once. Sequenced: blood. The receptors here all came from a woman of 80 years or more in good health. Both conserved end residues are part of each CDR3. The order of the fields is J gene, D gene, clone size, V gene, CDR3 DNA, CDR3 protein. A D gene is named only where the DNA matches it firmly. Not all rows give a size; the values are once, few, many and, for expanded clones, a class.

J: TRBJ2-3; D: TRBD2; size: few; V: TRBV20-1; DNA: TGCAGTGCTCCCCGGGGGACTAGCGGGAGATTCCCAGGTACGCAGTATTTT; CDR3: CSAPRGTSGRFPGTQYF
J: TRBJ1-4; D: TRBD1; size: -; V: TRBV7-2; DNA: TGTGCCAGCAGCTACCGGGACAGGGCTGAAAAACTGTTTTTT; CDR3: CASSYRDRAEKLFF
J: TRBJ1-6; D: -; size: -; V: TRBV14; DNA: TGTGCCAGCAGCCAATATCCTTCACCCCCCCACTTT; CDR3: CASSQYPSPPHF
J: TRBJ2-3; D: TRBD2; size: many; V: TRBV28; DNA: TGTGCCAGCTCATTTCCCGGGACTAGCGGGGTCCCAGATACGCAGTATTTT; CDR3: CASSFPGTSGVPDTQYF
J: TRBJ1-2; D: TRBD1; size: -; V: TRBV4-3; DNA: TGCGCCAGCAGCCAAGCGGGCAGGGGGCAAGGCTACACCTTC; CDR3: CASSQAGRGQGYTF
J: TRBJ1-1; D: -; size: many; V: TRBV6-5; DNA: TGTGCCAGCAGGGCTCAGGGTTACACTGAAGCTTTCTTT; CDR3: CASRAQGYTEAFF
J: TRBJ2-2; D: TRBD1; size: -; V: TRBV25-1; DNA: TGTGCCAGCAGAGGACAGGGAACCCTCGCCGGGGAGCTGTTTTTT; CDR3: CASRGQGTLAGELFF
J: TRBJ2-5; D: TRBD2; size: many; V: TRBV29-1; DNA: TGCAGCGAGGGAGGGCAAGAGACCCAGTACTTC; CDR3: CSEGGQETQYF
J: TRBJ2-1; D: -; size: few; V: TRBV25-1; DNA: TGTGCCAGCAGTGGCAGGCTAGGAAGGGATGAGCAGTTCTTC; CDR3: CASSGRLGRDEQFF
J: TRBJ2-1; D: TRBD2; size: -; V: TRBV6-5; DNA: TGTGCCAGCAGTTACGGGGGGGTTGAGTTCTTC; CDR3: CASSYGGVEFF
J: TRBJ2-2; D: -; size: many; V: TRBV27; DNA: TGTGCCAGCAGTTTAGTAGTAGCCGGGACAGGGGAGCTGTTTTTT; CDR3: CASSLVVAGTGELFF
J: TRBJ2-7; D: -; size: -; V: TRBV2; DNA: TGTGCCAGCAGCCCCCAACCGACTAGTCCGTACGAGCAGTACTTC; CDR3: CASSPQPTSPYEQYF
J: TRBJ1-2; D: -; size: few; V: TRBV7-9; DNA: TGTGCCAGCAGCCCCGGCCAGCTCTATTTTGGCTACACCTTC; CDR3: CASSPGQLYFGYTF
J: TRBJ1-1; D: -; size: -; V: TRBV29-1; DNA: TGCAGCGTTCAGGGTGGGCGTAGTACTGAAGCTTTCTTT; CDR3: CSVQGGRSTEAFF
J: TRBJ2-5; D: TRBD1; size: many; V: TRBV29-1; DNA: TGCAGCGTCAACCCGGGACAGAATAAAGAGACCCAGTACTTC; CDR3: CSVNPGQNKETQYF
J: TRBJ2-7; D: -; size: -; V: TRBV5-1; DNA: TGCACCAGCAGCTTATCTAGAGAGGCCTACGAGCAGTACTTC; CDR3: CTSSLSREAYEQYF
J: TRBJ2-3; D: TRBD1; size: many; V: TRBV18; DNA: TGTGCCAGCTCACCGGGACAGAGCACAGATACGCAGTATTTT; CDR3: CASSPGQSTDTQYF
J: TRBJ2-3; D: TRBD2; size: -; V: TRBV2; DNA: TGTGCCAGCAGAGCGGGGGTCGCGACAGATACGCAGTATTTT; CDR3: CASRAGVATDTQYF
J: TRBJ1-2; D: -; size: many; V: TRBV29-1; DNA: TGCAGCGTTCAACAGGGAGATGGCTACACCTTC; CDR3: CSVQQGDGYTF
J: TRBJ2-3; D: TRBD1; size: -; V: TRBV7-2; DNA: TGTGCCAGCAGCCATCAGGCGGACAGGGTCACAGATACGCAGTATTTT; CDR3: CASSHQADRVTDTQYF
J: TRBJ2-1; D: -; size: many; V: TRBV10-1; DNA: TGCGCCAGCAGTGAATCCTCGGGGTACCCCAATGAGCAGTTCTTC; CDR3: CASSESSGYPNEQFF
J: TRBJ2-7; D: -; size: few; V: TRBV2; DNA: TGTGCCAGCAGGGCGCGGACCCAAGACAATGAGCAGTACTTC; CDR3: CASRARTQDNEQYF
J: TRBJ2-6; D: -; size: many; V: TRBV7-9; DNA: TGTGCCAGCAGCTCACAGAACCCTGGGGCCAACGTCCTGACTTTC; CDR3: CASSSQNPGANVLTF
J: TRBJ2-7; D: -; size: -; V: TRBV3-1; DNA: TGTGCCAGCAGCCAGGGGGTGGGACTGTTATCCTACGAGCAGTACTTC; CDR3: CASSQGVGLLSYEQYF
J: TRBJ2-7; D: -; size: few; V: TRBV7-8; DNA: TGTGCCAGCAGTGTTGACGGGACCTACGAGCAGTACTTC; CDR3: CASSVDGTYEQYF
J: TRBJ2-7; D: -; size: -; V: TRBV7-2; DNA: TGTGCCAGCAGCACCGCAGGGGCCTCCTACGAGCAGTACTTC; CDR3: CASSTAGASYEQYF
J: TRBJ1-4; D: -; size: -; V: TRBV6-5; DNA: TGTGCCAGCACTTGGAGGGCAACTAATGAAAAACTGTTTTTT; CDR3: CASTWRATNEKLFF
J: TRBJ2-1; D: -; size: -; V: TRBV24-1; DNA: TGTGCCACCGGGCGCGCGGGGCAAAACAATGAGCAGTTCTTC; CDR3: CATGRAGQNNEQFF
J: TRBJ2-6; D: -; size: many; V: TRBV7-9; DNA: TGTGCCAGCAGCTTGTGGGGTGGCTCCTACTCTGGGGCCAACGTCCTGACTTTC; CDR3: CASSLWGGSYSGANVLTF